This T cell receptor (beta chain) was recovered during a study of blood T cell repertoires in COVID-19. Across the whole study: Acute and convalescent COVID-19 specimens originated in the United States, Italy and Spain.

Per the authors' pipeline: Amplification of reference gene primers was used by the study to estimate nucleated cell counts. Produced via immunoSEQ multiplex PCR; TCRdb's table is partial and in-frame only. V, J and clone size reflect that table, while D and trimming were determined from the DNA. The sample includes 65,000 to 100,000 clones, 70% to 85% of them seen just once. CDR1 SGHRS and CDR2 YFSETQ come from the germline V gene. V shed 2 bases and J 8 bases; nucleotides not matched to a gene: 16. This CDR3 region has 19 residues. This clonotype originated in a human donor in a cohort sampled during active COVID-19. This chain links TRBV5-1 with TRBJ2-1, with 13 bases lining up with TRBD2. The sample taken for sequencing was peripheral blood. The DNA of the CDR3 is TGCGCCAGCAGCTTACAAGGGACTAGCGGGGCTCGATTAGGGGATGAGCAGTTCTTC. Its translation is CASSLQGTSGARLGDEQFF.